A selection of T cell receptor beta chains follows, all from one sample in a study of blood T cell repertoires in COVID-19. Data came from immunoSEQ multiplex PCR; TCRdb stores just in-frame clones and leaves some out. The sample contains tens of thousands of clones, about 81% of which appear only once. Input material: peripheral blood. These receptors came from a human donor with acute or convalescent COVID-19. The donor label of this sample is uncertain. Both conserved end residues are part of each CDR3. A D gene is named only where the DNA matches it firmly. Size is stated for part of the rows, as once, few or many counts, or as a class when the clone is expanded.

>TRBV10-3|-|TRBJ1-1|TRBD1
CAISESDRGSTEAFF
TGTGCCATCAGTGAGTCCGACAGGGGGAGCACTGAAGCTTTCTTT
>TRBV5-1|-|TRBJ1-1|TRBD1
CASSSLQGADTEAFF
TGCGCCAGCAGCTCCCTACAGGGGGCAGACACTGAAGCTTTCTTT
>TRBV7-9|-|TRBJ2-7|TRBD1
CASSGTGATYEQYF
TGTGCCAGCAGCGGGACAGGGGCTACCTACGAGCAGTACTTC
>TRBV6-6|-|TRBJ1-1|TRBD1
CASTLDRATEAFF
TGTGCCAGCACCCTAGACAGGGCGACCGAAGCTTTCTTT
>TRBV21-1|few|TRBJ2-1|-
CATQCRAGGYGNNEQFF
TGTGCCACCCAGTGCAGGGCCGGGGGATACGGGAACAATGAGCAGTTCTTC
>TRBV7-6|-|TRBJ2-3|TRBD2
CASSLAGQAGGTLRTQYF
TGTGCCAGCAGCTTAGCTGGGCAAGCGGGGGGCACGCTGAGGACGCAGTATTTT
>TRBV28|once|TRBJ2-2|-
CASRRQNTGELFF
TGTGCCAGCAGGCGACAGAACACCGGGGAGCTGTTTTTT
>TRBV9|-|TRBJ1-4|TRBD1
CASSGTGKKLFF
TGTGCCAGCAGCGGGACAGGCAAAAAACTGTTTTTT
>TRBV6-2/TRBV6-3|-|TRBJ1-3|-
CASSYSRGNSGNTIYF
TGTGCCAGCAGTTACTCGAGAGGGAACTCTGGAAACACCATATATTTT
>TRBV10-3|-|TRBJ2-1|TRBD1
CAISESQGQGLNNEQFF
TGTGCCATCAGTGAGTCGCAGGGACAGGGGCTTAACAATGAGCAGTTCTTC
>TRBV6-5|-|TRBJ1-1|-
CASRLQEMGNTEAFF
TGTGCCAGCAGGCTACAGGAGATGGGGAACACTGAAGCTTTCTTT
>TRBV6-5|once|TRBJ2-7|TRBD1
CASILSTGSYEQYF
TGTGCCAGCATTCTATCGACAGGGTCCTACGAGCAGTACTTC
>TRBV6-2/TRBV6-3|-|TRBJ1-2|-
CASSYAGTEALLDGYTF
TGTGCCAGCAGTTACGCGGGGACGGAAGCCCTCTTAGATGGCTACACCTTC
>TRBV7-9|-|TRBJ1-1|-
CASSLAGNTEAFF
TGTGCCAGCAGCTTAGCGGGCAACACTGAAGCTTTCTTT